This T cell receptor (beta chain) was sequenced for a study of blood T cell repertoires in COVID-19. Across the study: Samples representing acute and convalescent COVID-19 were sourced from the United States, Italy and Spain.

Original processing notes: The assay estimated nucleated cells by amplifying reference gene primers. The method was immunoSEQ multiplex PCR; TCRdb's version includes in-frame clones alone and lacks a portion of them. For V, J and clone size, that table is used; D and trimming come from the DNA. The sample has some 380,000 clones; around 91% are singletons. This receptor was identified in a man aged 18 to 30 with active or convalescent COVID-19. The sequenced sample was peripheral blood.

The CDR3 loop reads CASSWNTRKETQYF. In nucleotides, the CDR3 is TGCGCCAGCAGCTGGAACACGAGGAAAGAGACCCAGTACTTC. The rearrangement links TRBV5-1 to TRBJ2-5; unclear D gene. CDR1 and CDR2 (germline): SGHRS, YFSETQ. The V end lost 3 bases, the J end lost 3 bases, and 12 bases lay between the germline ends. The CDR3 extends over 14 amino acids.